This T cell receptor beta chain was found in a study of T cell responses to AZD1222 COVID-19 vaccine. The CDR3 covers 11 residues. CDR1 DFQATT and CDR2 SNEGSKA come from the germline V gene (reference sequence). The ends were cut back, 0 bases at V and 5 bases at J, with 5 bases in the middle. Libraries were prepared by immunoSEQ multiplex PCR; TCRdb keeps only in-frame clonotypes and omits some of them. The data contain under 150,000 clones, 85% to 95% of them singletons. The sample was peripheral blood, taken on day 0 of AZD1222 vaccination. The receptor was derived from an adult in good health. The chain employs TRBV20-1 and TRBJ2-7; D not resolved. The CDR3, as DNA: TGCAGTGCTAGAGATGGGGACGAGCAGTACTTC. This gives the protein CSARDGDEQYF.